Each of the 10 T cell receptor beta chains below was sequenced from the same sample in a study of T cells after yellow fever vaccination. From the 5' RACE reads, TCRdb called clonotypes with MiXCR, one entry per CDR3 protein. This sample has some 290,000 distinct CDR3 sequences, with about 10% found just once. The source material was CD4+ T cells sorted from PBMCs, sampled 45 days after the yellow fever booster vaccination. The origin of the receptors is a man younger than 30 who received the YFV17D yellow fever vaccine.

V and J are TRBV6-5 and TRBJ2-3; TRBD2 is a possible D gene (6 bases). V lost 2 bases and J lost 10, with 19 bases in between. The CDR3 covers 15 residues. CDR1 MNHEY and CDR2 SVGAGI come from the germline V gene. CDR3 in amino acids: CASSYARGGEVAQYF. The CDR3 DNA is TGTGCCAGCAGTTACGCGCGAGGCGGGGAGGTAGCGCAGTATTTT.

The CDR3 DNA reads as TGTGCCAGCACCTCACAAAGGGGTTATGGCTACACCTTC. It encodes CASTSQRGYGYTF. V usage is TRBV7-2 and J usage is TRBJ1-2; D possibly corresponds to TRBD1 (5 bases). Trimming took 7 bases from V and 5 from J, leaving 14 bases between them. The CDR3 totals 13 residues. Germline V gene data show CDR1 as SGHTA and CDR2 as FQGNSA.

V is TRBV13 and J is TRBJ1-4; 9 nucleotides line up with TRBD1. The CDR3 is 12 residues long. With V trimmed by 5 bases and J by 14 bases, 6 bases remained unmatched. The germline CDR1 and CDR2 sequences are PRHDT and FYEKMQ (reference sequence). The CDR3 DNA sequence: TGTGCCAGCAGCCCCGGGACAGGGATGCTGTTTTTT. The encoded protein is CASSPGTGMLFF. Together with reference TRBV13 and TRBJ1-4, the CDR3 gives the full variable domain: AAGVIQSPRHLIKEKRETATLKCYPIPRHDTVYWYQQGPGQDPQFLISFYEKMQSDKGSIPDRFSAQQFSDYHSELNMSSLELGDSALYFCASSPGTGMLFFGSGTQLSVL.

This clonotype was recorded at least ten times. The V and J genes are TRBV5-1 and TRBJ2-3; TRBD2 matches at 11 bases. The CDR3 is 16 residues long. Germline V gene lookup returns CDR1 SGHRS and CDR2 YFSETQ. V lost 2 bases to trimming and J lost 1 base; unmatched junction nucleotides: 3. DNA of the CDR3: TGCGCCAGCAGCTTATCGACTAGCGGGGGCACAGATACGCAGTATTTT. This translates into CASSLSTSGGTDTQYF.

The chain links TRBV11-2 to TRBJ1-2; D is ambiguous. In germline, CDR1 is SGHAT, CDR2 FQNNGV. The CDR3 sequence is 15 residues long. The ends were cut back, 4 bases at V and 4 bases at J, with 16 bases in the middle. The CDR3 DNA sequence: TGTGCCAGCAGCTCACCCAGATTACACCGCTATGGCTACACCTTC. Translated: CASSSPRLHRYGYTF.

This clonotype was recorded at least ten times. CDR3 region: CASSLGGRQETQYF. For the CDR3, the DNA is TGCGCCAGCAGCTTGGGAGGCCGCCAAGAGACCCAGTACTTC. The V and J genes are TRBV5-1 and TRBJ2-5; no definite D call. Per the germline V gene, CDR1 is SGHRS and CDR2 is YFSETQ. Trimming removed 0 bases from V and 1 base from J, with 7 bases in between. The CDR3 has 14 amino acids.

The CDR3 DNA reads TGCAGTGCTAGATACCGGGACAGGAACACTGAAGCTTTCTTT. The encoded protein is CSARYRDRNTEAFF. V and J are TRBV20-1 and TRBJ1-1; 7 positions agree with TRBD1. V trimming: 2 bases; J trimming: 1 base; junction bases outside the gene matches: 4. This CDR3 is 14 amino acids long. CDR1 is DFQATT and CDR2 is SNEGSKA in the germline V gene (reference sequence).

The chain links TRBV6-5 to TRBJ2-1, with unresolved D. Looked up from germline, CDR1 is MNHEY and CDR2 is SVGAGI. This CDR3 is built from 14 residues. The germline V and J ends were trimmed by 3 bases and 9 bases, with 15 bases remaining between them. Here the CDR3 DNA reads TGTGCCAGCAGTTATCGGCAGACCCTGGTTGAGCAGTTCTTC. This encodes CASSYRQTLVEQFF.

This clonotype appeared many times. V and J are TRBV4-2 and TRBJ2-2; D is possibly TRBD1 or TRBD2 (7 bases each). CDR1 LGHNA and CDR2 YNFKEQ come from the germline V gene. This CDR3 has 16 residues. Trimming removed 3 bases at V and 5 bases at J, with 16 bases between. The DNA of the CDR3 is TGTGCCAGCAGCCATGGGGGGGACAGACCGACCGGGGAGCTGTTTTTT. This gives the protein CASSHGGDRPTGELFF.

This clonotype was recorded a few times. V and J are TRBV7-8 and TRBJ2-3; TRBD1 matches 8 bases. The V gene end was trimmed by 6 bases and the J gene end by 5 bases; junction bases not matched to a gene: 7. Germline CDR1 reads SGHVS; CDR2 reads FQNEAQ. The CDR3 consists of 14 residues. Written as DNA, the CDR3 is TGTGCCAGCAGTCCCCAGGGGGCGAAAGATACGCAGTATTTT. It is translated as CASSPQGAKDTQYF.